This T cell receptor beta chain comes out of a study of blood T cell repertoires in COVID-19. Germline V lookup: CDR1 KGHDR, CDR2 SFDVKD. The CDR3 has 16 residues. The V and J ends lost 6 bases and 4 bases respectively, with 20 bases between them. Using immunoSEQ multiplex PCR, the repertoire was profiled, and TCRdb retains in-frame clones only, with some absent. Altogether about 150,000 clones are present, around 82% being singletons, with the ten largest covering 4.2%. The chain uses TRBV24-1 and TRBJ1-1; D unresolved. The sequence came from a man between 60 and 75 years old with acute or convalescent COVID-19. Sequenced sample: peripheral blood. DNA for the CDR3: TGTGCCACCAGTCCTCTCTCAGCGGACGGGAGCACTGAAGCTTTCTTT. It codes for CATSPLSADGSTEAFF.